This TCR beta chain is from a study of cytomegalovirus exposure and HLA in healthy donors. Germline V gene sequence: CDR1 MDHEN, CDR2 SYDVKM. The CDR3 loop spans 18 amino acids. V gave up 3 bases and J gave up 3 bases; unmatched junction bases: 15. Researchers ran the PCR with 60 Vbeta and 13 Jbeta primers. Produced via immunoSEQ multiplex PCR; TCRdb's table is partial and in-frame only. The data show more than 90,000 clones, around three quarters seen once. The V and J genes are TRBV28 and TRBJ1-2; 8 bases align to TRBD1. Sequenced: PBMCs. The origin of this receptor is a man aged 50 to 59 in good health and CMV-seropositive. The CDR3 loop reads CASSLWKGTGFPYYGYTF. CDR3 DNA: TGTGCCAGCAGTTTGTGGAAGGGGACAGGTTTCCCATACTATGGCTACACCTTC.